A single sample gave rise to the 16 T cell receptor beta chains below, sequenced in a study of cytomegalovirus exposure and HLA in healthy donors (dated by TCRdb to about 2017). To prepare the library, the immunoSEQ multiplex PCR assay was applied. For the multiplex PCR, a mixture combining 60 forward primers for TCR Vbeta segments and 13 reverse primers for TCR Jbeta segments was used. TCRdb retrieved this table from immuneACCESS and kept in-frame rearrangements only. Not all clones are present; in checked studies, unresolved V genes account for under half, and no reason is known for the remainder. The sample table holds about 37,000 clones, of which 81% were seen once. The top ten clonotypes cover 7.5% to 10% of the sample. Source material: PBMCs. The receptors stem from a woman in her thirties or forties in good health and CMV-seronegative.

The V gene is TRBV5-6, the J gene TRBJ2-1; perhaps TRBD1 as D (6 bases). This CDR3 has 14 residues. Germline loops: CDR1 SGHDT, CDR2 YYEEEE. V was clipped by 3 bases and J by 4 bases, with 11 bases between them. This chain's CDR3 is CASSSYREYNEQFF. The CDR3 coding sequence is TGTGCCAGCAGCTCATACAGGGAGTACAATGAGCAGTTCTTC.

In the case of this clone: A junction boundary mismatches the germline segment, possibly from a read error. V and J are TRBV4-1 and TRBJ1-4, with 7 bases identical to TRBD1. The V gene's germline CDR1 is MGHRA and CDR2 YSYEKL. The CDR3 is 15 residues long. CDR3 sequence: CAGSPTTGEFEKLFF. CDR3 coding DNA: TGCGCCGGCAGCCCCACCACAGGGGAATTTGAAAAACTGTTTTTT.

The V and J genes are TRBV9 and TRBJ2-1, with TRBD2 identical over 8 bases. The CDR3 extends over 15 amino acids. Germline loops: CDR1 SGDLS, CDR2 YYNGEE. J lost 2 bases, V lost 3 bases, and 4 bases had no gene match. The CDR3 DNA is TGTGCCAGCAGCGCGGCGGGGGGTACCTACAATGAGCAGTTCTTC. This gives the protein CASSAAGGTYNEQFF.

As DNA, the CDR3 is TGTGCCAGCAGTGGGCTACAGATCTCTGGAAACACCATATATTTT. It is translated as CASSGLQISGNTIYF. This chain connects TRBV2 to TRBJ1-3; D gene ambiguous. V was shortened by 4 bases and J by 0 bases, with 10 bases between the two germline ends. The CDR3 runs 15 residues. The V gene's germline CDR1 is SNHLY and CDR2 FYNNEI.

The chain recombines TRBV29-1 with TRBJ2-1; TRBD2 might be the D (6 bases). The V and J ends lost 2 bases and 9 bases respectively, with 17 bases between them. The germline V gene encodes CDR1 SQVTM and CDR2 ANQGSEA. The CDR3 loop spans 14 amino acids. The CDR3 is CSVERNLRGGEQFF. As DNA, the CDR3 is TGCAGCGTTGAAAGGAACTTACGGGGAGGTGAGCAGTTCTTC.

Comment on this clone: At one end, the junction sequence differs from germline, possibly due to a read error. The genes are TRBV2 and TRBJ2-7; maybe TRBD2 (6 bases). Germline V CDR1 and CDR2: SNHLY, FYNNEI. This CDR3 has 9 amino acids. CDR3: CASKEGGNF. CDR3 sequence (DNA): TGTGCCAGCAAGGAGGGAGGCAACTTC.

This clone was recorded only once. CDR3 bases: TGTGCCACCAGCCCGCACCCCGGGACAGGTACAGATACGCAGTATTTT. Its protein is CATSPHPGTGTDTQYF. The J gene is TRBJ2-3, the V gene TRBV15, with TRBD1 matching 8 bases. Germline CDR1 is LNHNV and CDR2 is YYDKDF (reference sequence). The ends lost 5 bases at V and 3 bases at J; junction bases unmatched: 10. This CDR3 region has 16 residues.

Comment on this clone: This may be a read error, as it is one base from a much larger clone. This chain connects TRBV2 to TRBJ2-1, with 9 bases that match TRBD2. In germline, CDR1 is SNHLY, CDR2 FYNNEI. The CDR3 spans 15 residues. With 5 bases clipped from V and 0 bases from J, the junction kept 2 bases outside the gene matches. The CDR3, as DNA: TGTGCCAGCAGTCGTAGCGGGGGCTCCTACAATGAGCAGTTCTTC. Its protein is CASSRSGGSYNEQFF. Filled out from reference TRBV2 and TRBJ2-1, the complete variable domain reads EPEVTQTPSHQVTQMGQEVILRCVPISNHLYFYWYRQILGQKVEFLVSFYNNEISEKSEIFDDQFSVERPDGSNFTLKIRSTKLEDSAMYFCASSRSGGSYNEQFFGPGTRLTVL.

This clone was observed a few times. The chain uses TRBV9 and TRBJ2-1; 7 bases line up with TRBD1. There are 14 residues in the CDR3. The trim removed 0 bases at V and 5 bases at J, leaving 2 bases unmatched. Per the germline V gene, CDR1 is SGDLS and CDR2 is YYNGEE. The CDR3 DNA is TGTGCCAGCAGCGTAGGACAGGGTCACAATGAGCAGTTCTTC. Its protein product is CASSVGQGHNEQFF. The whole variable domain, remainder taken from reference TRBV9 and TRBJ2-1, is DSGVTQTPKHLITATGQRVTLRCSPRSGDLSVYWYQQSLDQGLQFLIQYYNGEERAKGNILERFSAQQFPDLHSELNLSSLELGDSALYFCASSVGQGHNEQFFGPGTRLTVL.

The chain couples TRBV6-1 to TRBJ1-2; no reliable D call. The CDR3 extends over 14 amino acids. Trimming pared 4 bases from V and 2 bases from J, leaving 11 bases between. CDR1 and CDR2 from the germline V gene are MNHNS and SASEGT. This CDR3 is CASSVGRGNYGYTF. CDR3 coding DNA: TGTGCCAGCAGTGTTGGGAGAGGAAACTATGGCTACACCTTC.

The chain has TRBV7-2 and TRBJ2-1, with 11 positions matching TRBD2. Germline trimming cut 0 bases from V and 7 bases from J; bases unmatched to any gene: 2. The CDR3 consists of 15 residues. Germline lookup yields CDR1 SGHTA and CDR2 FQGNSA. The CDR3: CASSLALAGGNEQFF. DNA for the CDR3: TGTGCCAGCAGCTTAGCCCTAGCGGGGGGAAATGAGCAGTTCTTC. The full variable domain, its missing parts supplied by reference TRBV7-2 and TRBJ2-1, is GAGVSQSPSNKVTEKGKDVELRCDPISGHTALYWYRQSLGQGLEFLIYFQGNSAPDKSGLPSDRFSAERTGGSVSTLTIQRTQQEDSAVYLCASSLALAGGNEQFFGPGTRLTVL.

The chain couples TRBV23-1 to TRBJ1-1, with D possibly TRBD1 on 6 matching bases. TRBV23-1 carries the ORF label, with uncertain function. CDR3 size: 12 residues. The V gene lost 9 bases and the J gene lost 4 bases, with 12 bases spanning the gap. CDR3 DNA: TGCGCCAGAAACAGGGTGGGCACTGAAGCTTTCTTT. This gives the protein CARNRVGTEAFF.

This rearrangement joins TRBV11-2 to TRBJ2-1, with 15 positions matching TRBD2. CDR1 is SGHAT, CDR2 FQNNGV, per germline. V gave up 1 base and J gave up 15 bases; unmatched junction bases: 10. The CDR3 spans 16 residues. The CDR3 DNA follows: TGTGCCAGCAGCTTAGCAGGGACTAGCGGGGGGTGGCGAGCGTTCTTC. Protein sequence: CASSLAGTSGGWRAFF.

V and J are TRBV7-3 and TRBJ1-1, with a tentative D call TRBD1 (5 bases). The CDR3 is made up of 13 amino acids. The V gene's germline CDR1 is SGHTA and CDR2 FQGTGA. V gave up 4 bases and J gave up 3 bases, with 9 bases separating them. As DNA, the CDR3 is TGTGCCAGCAGCTCCGCGGGGGACACTGAAGCTTTCTTT. It encodes CASSSAGDTEAFF.

The table lists this clone with a few counts. The chain combines TRBV6-1 with TRBJ1-2; D remains unclear. The CDR3 sequence is 12 residues long. V was pared by 7 bases and J by 4 bases, with 10 bases between. Germline values: CDR1 MNHNS, CDR2 SASEGT. CDR3 loop: CASTLGSYGYTF. The CDR3 region has the DNA TGTGCCAGCACTCTAGGCAGCTATGGCTACACCTTC.

The chain combines TRBV7-9 with TRBJ1-3; D remains ambiguous. The V gene lost 1 base and the J gene lost 0 bases, with 7 bases spanning the gap. The germline gives CDR1 SEHNR, CDR2 FQNEAQ (reference sequence). The CDR3 totals 15 residues. The CDR3 here is CASSLDNISGNTIYF. Here the CDR3 DNA reads TGTGCCAGCAGCTTAGACAACATCTCTGGAAACACCATATATTTT.